The present entry profiles one TCR beta chain with its context. The antigen it recognizes is unknown. Per-base quality was not reported, and no clone a single base away is much larger than it. In the prospective study, participants were roughly 18 to 100 years old, resided in around 25 geographic areas of the United States, and were enrolled through a virtual design. In the prospective study, cohorts were assigned on the basis of participant-reported clinical history obtained from a screening survey and a study questionnaire. Each participant in the prospective study had whole blood, serum and a nasopharyngeal or oropharyngeal swab collected by mobile phlebotomists. Participants in the prospective study had the option to provide additional blood draws and questionnaires over an approximately 2-month period. Prospective study blood samples were shipped either frozen or at room temperature before DNA extraction.

V is clipped by 2 bases and J by 5 bases, and the sequence between their germline boundaries is 18 bases long. The cysteine opens and the phenylalanine closes a CDR3 of 16 amino acids. The kept DNA is CDR3 alone, 48 bases in frame from the first base. From a lookup of the germline V gene (reference sequence), CDR1 and CDR2 are SEHNR and FQNEAQ. The source of the sample is a study of blood T cell repertoires in COVID-19 (dated by TCRdb to the early 2020s). In terms of the full investigation: ImmuneRACE Cohort 3 recovered participants were defined by two consecutive negative NP/OP PCR tests, healthcare professional clearance, or symptom resolution. Samples from collaborators originated in the United States, Italy and Spain and spanned both the acute and convalescent phases of COVID-19. The material from the prospective study consisted of cDNA or gDNA derived from T cells, B-cell-depleted T cells, or PBMCs. Deeply sampled blood TCRbeta repertoires from subjects exposed to, actively infected with, or recovered from COVID-19 were included in the dataset. A freely available public database, intended as a resource for researchers studying the immune response to SARS-CoV-2, is where the repertoires were released. Samples were obtained from the ongoing ImmuneRACE study (first 160 participants) and from over 1,000 subjects provided by 6 global collaborators. The sample metadata nearly always contained a de-identified subject ID, COVID-19 status, age in years and sex. Where HLA class I and class II types were available, the types were taken from metadata supplied by the sample provider, not from assay-based typing.

What the study reported, not specific to this receptor: Clinical and demographic metadata were provided uncurated, with the amount varying by source and participant.

The immunoSEQ Assay, a bias-controlled multiplex PCR, was used to amplify TCRbeta CDR3 regions from genomic DNA. On the study's bioinformatics: The number of nucleated cells in each sample was estimated by amplification of reference gene primers within the assay. To quantify the absolute abundance of each unique TCRbeta CDR3 rearrangement, sequence reads were collapsed and filtered. For each sample, productive Simpson clonality was calculated as the square root of Simpson's diversity index over productive rearrangements. The clones in this table, taken by TCRdb from immuneACCESS, are in-frame only. Not every clone is retained; where verified, under half of the shortfall comes from an unresolved V gene, and the cause of the rest is unknown. V, J and clone size reflect that table, while D and trimming were determined from the DNA. Recorded for this sample are some 220,000 clones; approximately 87% of them occurred a single time. The ten largest clones capture over 3% of the sample.

Material: PBMCs or T cells enriched from blood (not recorded which). Recombination joined TRBV7-9 with TRBJ1-1, and TRBD1 may be the D gene, going by 6 matching bases. The receptor's source is a woman in her 50s in a cohort exposed to, infected with or recovered from COVID-19 (not recorded which). In nucleotides, the sequence is TGTGCCAGCAGCTTAAATTTGGGACACCGAGAAACTGAAGCTTTCTTT. Translation gives CASSLNLGHRETEAFF.